This TCR beta chain came from a study of cytomegalovirus exposure and HLA in healthy donors. General study points: Reportedly, cytomegalovirus status was diagnosed with high sensitivity and specificity. Some V segments, TRBV6-2 and TRBV6-3 among them, were indistinguishable and were therefore excluded. Generally TCR sequences proved uncommon, though certain public TCRs appeared in numerous donors.

CDR1 MRHNA and CDR2 SNTAGT come from the germline V gene. The trim removed 4 bases at V and 10 bases at J, leaving 7 bases unmatched. The CDR3 contains 13 residues. A remark on this clone: No antigen is known for it.

Amplification used 60 Vbeta primers and 13 Jbeta primers. Libraries were prepared by immunoSEQ multiplex PCR; TCRdb keeps only in-frame clonotypes and omits some of them. This sample has approximately 140,000 clones, with around 65% found just once. J is TRBJ2-1 and V is TRBV6-4, with 7 bases lining up with TRBD2. This receptor was taken from a male donor in good health and CMV-seronegative. Specimen: PBMCs. The CDR3 is CASSGTSSGEQFF. CDR3 DNA sequence: TGTGCCAGCAGTGGGACTAGTTCTGGGGAGCAGTTCTTC.